One and the same sample provided the 5 T cell receptor beta chains below, sequenced in a study of blood T cell repertoires in COVID-19. Profiled with immunoSEQ multiplex PCR; TCRdb holds only in-frame clones, not every one. The sample contains approximately 230,000 clones, just under 85% of which appear only once. The sequencing sample was made of PBMCs or T cells enriched from blood (not recorded which). Receptors were obtained from a man aged 35 to 55 who had recovered from COVID-19.

CDR3 DNA: TGTGCCAGCAGCTTGCCTCTAAGCACAGATACGCAGTATTTT. Its protein product is CASSLPLSTDTQYF. This chain links TRBV5-4 with TRBJ2-3; D not certain. Trimming removed 1 base at V and 0 bases at J, with 6 bases between. The germline V gene has CDR1 SGHNT and CDR2 YYREEE (reference sequence). The CDR3 sequence is 14 residues long.

The chain combines TRBV7-6 with TRBJ2-1; weak D call: TRBD2 (6 bases). Germline V gene sequence: CDR1 SGHVS, CDR2 FNYEAQ. The CDR3 covers 15 residues. V dropped 0 bases and J dropped 2 bases, with 8 bases sitting between them. This CDR3 is CASSLAGGAYNEQFF. The CDR3 DNA follows: TGTGCCAGCAGCTTAGCGGGGGGAGCCTACAATGAGCAGTTCTTC.

The V and J genes are TRBV5-1 and TRBJ1-1; D perhaps matches TRBD1 (6 bases). There are 15 residues in the CDR3. Trimming stripped 1 base from V and 1 base from J, with 11 bases between. Germline values: CDR1 SGHRS, CDR2 YFSETQ. This chain's CDR3 is CASSLSGAQNTEAFF. CDR3 in DNA: TGCGCCAGCAGCTTGTCAGGGGCGCAGAACACTGAAGCTTTCTTT.

V is TRBV7-2 and J is TRBJ1-2, with TRBD1 matching over 10 bases. The germline V gene has CDR1 SGHTA and CDR2 FQGNSA. The CDR3 is made up of 15 amino acids. Losses at the gene ends were 2 bases for V and 3 bases for J; bases not matched to a gene: 3. The CDR3 DNA sequence: TGTGCCAGCAGCTTAATTGGGACAGGGGACTATGGCTACACCTTC. Residues: CASSLIGTGDYGYTF.

This chain uses TRBV7-3 with TRBJ1-2, with a tentative D call TRBD1 (6 bases). Germline CDR1 SGHTA, CDR2 FQGTGA. The CDR3 is 13 residues long. Between the trimmed V and J ends, which lost 2 bases and 2 bases, there was a span of 6 bases. The CDR3, as DNA: TGTGCCAGCAGCTTAGGACAGAACTATGGCTACACCTTC. Encoded protein: CASSLGQNYGYTF.